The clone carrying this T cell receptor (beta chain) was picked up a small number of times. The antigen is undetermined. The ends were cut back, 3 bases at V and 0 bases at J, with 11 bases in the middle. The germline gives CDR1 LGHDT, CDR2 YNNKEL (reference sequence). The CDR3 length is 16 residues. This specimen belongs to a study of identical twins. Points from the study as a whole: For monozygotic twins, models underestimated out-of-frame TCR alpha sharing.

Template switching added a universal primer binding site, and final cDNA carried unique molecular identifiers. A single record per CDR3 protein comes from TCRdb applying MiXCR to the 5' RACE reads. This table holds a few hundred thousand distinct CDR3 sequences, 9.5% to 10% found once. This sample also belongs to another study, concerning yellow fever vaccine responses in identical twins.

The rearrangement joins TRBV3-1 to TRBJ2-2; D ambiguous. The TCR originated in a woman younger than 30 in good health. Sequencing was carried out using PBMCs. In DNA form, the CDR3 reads TGTGCCAGCAGCCATTCTGGAAAGTCGAACACCGGGGAGCTGTTTTTT. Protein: CASSHSGKSNTGELFF. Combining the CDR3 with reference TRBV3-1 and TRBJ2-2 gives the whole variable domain DTAVSQTPKYLVTQMGNDKSIKCEQNLGHDTMYWYKQDSKKFLKIMFSYNNKELIINETVPNRFSPKSPDKAHLNLHINSLELGDSAVYFCASSHSGKSNTGELFFGEGSRLTVL.